The 27 T cell receptor beta chains presented below share a single source sample, sequenced in a study of T cells in Graves' hyperthyroidism and ophthalmopathy. Using RNA transcripts as the source, TCR beta CDR3 regions were amplified. An initial round of RT-PCR targeting the TCR CDR3 relied on the HTBI primer set. Each CDR3 protein gets one entry after TCRdb re-called the multiplex PCR reads with MiXCR. The table records approximately 600,000 distinct CDR3 sequences, less than 25% of them present only once. Sample: blood. The origin of the receptors is a man aged 25-40 years with Graves' ophthalmopathy.

This clonotype has only a few counts. The CDR3 nucleotides are TGTGCCATCAGCCCAGAAAACTATGGCTACACCTTC. As protein: CAISPENYGYTF. This chain links TRBV10-3 with TRBJ1-2, with unresolved D. With 6 bases removed from V and 2 bases from J, the gap between germline ends came to 7 bases. This CDR3 contains 12 residues. CDR1 ENHRY and CDR2 SYGVKD come from the germline V gene.

This clonotype was counted a few times. The chain couples TRBV20-1 to TRBJ1-2, with D uncertain. This CDR3 has 12 residues. V shed 2 bases and J shed 4 bases, with 8 bases lying between them. Per germline, CDR1 DFQATT and CDR2 SNEGSKA (reference sequence). The CDR3 DNA sequence: TGCAGTGCTAGACCGGATATCTATGGCTACACCTTC. Its protein product is CSARPDIYGYTF.

This chain links TRBV6-1 with TRBJ1-5; the D gene is possibly TRBD1 (6 bases). This CDR3 is 15 amino acids long. Germline CDR1 and CDR2: MNHNS and SASEGT. Deletions cut 7 bases from V and 1 base from J, with 14 bases between. This chain's CDR3 is CASKGGAGSNQPQHF. CDR3 nucleotide sequence: TGTGCCAGCAAGGGGGGGGCCGGAAGCAATCAGCCCCAGCATTTT.

The CDR3 loop is CAWSVDASGNTGELFF. The DNA for the CDR3 is TGTGCCTGGAGTGTGGATGCTAGCGGGAACACCGGGGAGCTGTTTTTT. The chain couples TRBV30 to TRBJ2-2; 7 bases align to TRBD2. The V gene's germline CDR1 is GTSNPN and CDR2 SVGIG (reference sequence). Unmatched junction bases numbered 5, after V lost 0 bases and J lost 1 base. The CDR3 totals 16 residues.

Note on this clonotype: This may arise from a read error, as a much more abundant clone is one base away. This chain uses TRBV28 with TRBJ1-1; D is unclear. There are 11 residues in the CDR3. CDR1 is MDHEN and CDR2 is SYDVKM in the germline V gene. This CDR3 is CASGLLGEAFF. The CDR3 region has the DNA TGTGCCAGCGGTTTATTGGGCGAAGCTTTCTTT.

This clonotype has at least ten counts. The chain recombines TRBV4-1 with TRBJ2-1, with 8 bases identical to TRBD2. CDR3 length: 17 residues. Per the germline V gene, CDR1 is MGHRA and CDR2 is YSYEKL. The V segment lost 4 bases and the J segment 0 bases; nucleotides outside the gene matches: 8. CDR3 coding DNA: TGCGCCAGCAGCCGAGGGGGACTAGTCATCTCCTACAATGAGCAGTTCTTC. Translating it yields CASSRGGLVISYNEQFF.

This clonotype was detected a few times. The chain uses TRBV20-1 and TRBJ1-1; 8 bases match TRBD1. Germline loops: CDR1 DFQATT, CDR2 SNEGSKA (reference sequence). The CDR3 totals 18 residues. V was pared by 0 bases and J by 8 bases, with 20 bases of the junction left unmatched. This CDR3 reads CSARDGGAGGVRAVEAFF. As DNA, the CDR3 is TGCAGTGCTAGAGATGGCGGCGCAGGGGGCGTTCGGGCTGTGGAAGCTTTCTTT.

This clonotype was seen a handful of times. The rearrangement links TRBV29-1 to TRBJ2-3; 10 bases line up with TRBD2. V dropped 4 bases and J dropped 2; count of bases not matched to a gene: 6. Germline V gene sequence: CDR1 SQVTM, CDR2 ANQGSEA. The CDR3 consists of 15 residues. The CDR3 is CSVGLAGAPTDTQYF. CDR3 coding DNA: TGCAGCGTTGGGCTAGCGGGAGCGCCCACAGATACGCAGTATTTT.

About this clonotype: Just one base apart from a much larger clone, this may be a read error. The chain is built from TRBV6-1 and TRBJ2-3, with 11 bases that match TRBD2. The CDR3 contains 16 residues. The V and J ends lost 7 bases and 4 bases, in that order; junction bases with no gene match: 10. Per the germline V gene, CDR1 is MNHNS and CDR2 is SASEGT. For the CDR3, the DNA is TGTGCCAGCAATCGCTTAGCGGGAGGGCAACCAGATACGCAGTATTTT. Residues: CASNRLAGGQPDTQYF.

This clonotype was seen a handful of times. The chain couples TRBV2 to TRBJ2-7; D is unresolved. Germline V gene data show CDR1 as SNHLY and CDR2 as FYNNEI. Trimming cost V 3 bases and J 0 bases, with 9 bases left between them. This CDR3 has 14 residues. The CDR3 loop reads CASSDSFSSYEQYF. DNA for the CDR3: TGTGCCAGCAGTGACTCATTCAGCTCCTACGAGCAGTACTTC. The full variable domain, with the rest looked up from reference TRBV2 and TRBJ2-7, is EPEVTQTPSHQVTQMGQEVILRCVPISNHLYFYWYRQILGQKVEFLVSFYNNEISEKSEIFDDQFSVERPDGSNFTLKIRSTKLEDSAMYFCASSDSFSSYEQYFGPGTRLTVT.

The rearrangement joins TRBV12-3 or TRBV12-4 to TRBJ1-1; 7 bases are a match to TRBD1. The V and J ends lost 2 bases and 4 bases, in that order; junction bases with no gene match: 7. This CDR3 is built from 15 residues. In DNA, the CDR3 is TGTGCCAGCAGTTTATCACAGGGGCTGACCACTGAAGCTTTCTTT. It encodes CASSLSQGLTTEAFF.

This clonotype has only a few counts. The rearrangement uses TRBV19 and TRBJ2-1, with 7 bases fitting TRBD1. This CDR3 has 13 amino acids. Germline-derived CDR1 and CDR2 are LNHDA and SQIVND (reference sequence). The V gene end was trimmed by 1 base and the J gene end by 13 bases; junction bases not matched to a gene: 7. The CDR3 sequence is CASSIGGTDYQFF. CDR3 bases: TGTGCCAGTAGTATAGGTGGGACAGACTATCAGTTCTTC. Full variable domain (missing parts from reference TRBV19 and TRBJ2-1): DGGITQSPKYLFRKEGQNVTLSCEQNLNHDAMYWYRQDPGQGLRLIYYSQIVNDFQKGDIAEGYSVSREKKESFPLTVTSAQKNPTAFYLCASSIGGTDYQFFGPGTRLTVL.

The chain links TRBV7-8 to TRBJ2-1; D is ambiguous. TRBJ2-7 matches the DNA end more closely, so the J call is doubtful. Germline CDR1 SGHVS, CDR2 FQNEAQ. CDR3 length: 13 amino acids. DNA for the CDR3: TGTGCCAGCAGCTTTAGAACCTACAATGAGCAGTACTTC. Translating gives CASSFRTYNEQYF.

CDR3 coding DNA: TGTGCCAGCAGCGTAGGGACTAGCGGTGCCTACGAGCAGTACTTC. Translating it yields CASSVGTSGAYEQYF. The rearrangement uses TRBV9 and TRBJ2-7; TRBD2 aligns across 10 bases. The CDR3 contains 15 residues. V gave up 0 bases and J gave up 2 bases; unmatched junction bases: 2. The germline V gene encodes CDR1 SGDLS and CDR2 YYNGEE. Looking up the rest from reference TRBV9 and TRBJ2-7 gives the full variable domain: DSGVTQTPKHLITATGQRVTLRCSPRSGDLSVYWYQQSLDQGLQFLIQYYNGEERAKGNILERFSAQQFPDLHSELNLSSLELGDSALYFCASSVGTSGAYEQYFGPGTRLTVT.

This clonotype was found a few times. J is TRBJ1-5 and V is TRBV7-2; no reliable D call. V lost 4 bases, J lost 7 bases, and 11 bases lay in between. Looked up from germline, CDR1 is SGHTA and CDR2 is FQGNSA. This CDR3 is built from 13 residues. The CDR3 nucleotides are TGTGCCAGCAGCTGGGGAAGGGAACAGCCCCAGCATTTT. This encodes CASSWGREQPQHF.

The CDR3 reads CAISGSGSSGNTIYF. CDR3 sequence (DNA): TGTGCCATCAGTGGATCAGGAAGCTCTGGAAACACCATATATTTT. The chain employs TRBV10-3 and TRBJ1-3; D unresolved. CDR1 and CDR2 (germline): ENHRY, SYGVKD. This CDR3 is built from 15 residues. Trimming removed 4 bases from V and 0 bases from J, with 10 bases in between.

This rearrangement joins TRBV6-1 to TRBJ1-5, with 11 bases identical to TRBD1. Trimming cost V 10 bases and J 4 bases; bases outside gene matches: 3. The CDR3 is 13 amino acids. The V gene's germline CDR1 is MNHNS and CDR2 SASEGT. The CDR3 protein is CATGTGGNQPQHF. The CDR3 DNA reads as TGTGCCACCGGGACAGGGGGGAATCAGCCCCAGCATTTT.

There are many counts of this clonotype. The gene calls are TRBV2 and TRBJ2-5; 8 bases match TRBD1. CDR1 is SNHLY and CDR2 is FYNNEI in the germline V gene. The CDR3 totals 17 residues. The V segment lost 1 base and the J segment 5 bases; nucleotides outside the gene matches: 12. The DNA of the CDR3 is TGTGCCAGCAGTGAAGGCATGGGCAGGGGGCTTGGTGAGACCCAGTACTTC. Translating gives CASSEGMGRGLGETQYF.

This clonotype was seen more than once but under ten times. The CDR3 region has the DNA TGTGCCAGCAGCTCCAGGACAGGGTTCGGGGAGCTGTTTTTT. Translated, it gives CASSSRTGFGELFF. J is TRBJ2-2 and V is TRBV7-6; TRBD1 agrees at 8 bases. V lost 4 bases, J lost 7 bases, and 5 bases stayed unmatched. CDR1 and CDR2 from the germline V gene are SGHVS and FNYEAQ. This CDR3 spans 14 amino acids. The complete variable domain, with remaining parts taken from reference TRBV7-6 and TRBJ2-2, reads GAGVSQSPRYKVTKRGQDVALRCDPISGHVSLYWYRQALGQGPEFLTYFNYEAQQDKSGLPNDRFSAERPEGSISTLTIQRTEQRDSAMYRCASSSRTGFGELFFGEGSRLTVL.

V and J are TRBV20-1 and TRBJ1-5, with D perhaps matching TRBD1 (5 bases). The CDR3 is 12 residues long. Trimming removed 3 bases at V and 4 bases at J, with 7 bases between. CDR1 DFQATT and CDR2 SNEGSKA come from the germline V gene (reference sequence). CDR3: CSASRANQPQHF. The CDR3 DNA sequence: TGCAGTGCTAGCAGGGCTAATCAGCCCCAGCATTTT.

V and J are TRBV20-1 and TRBJ2-3; 12 nucleotides line up with TRBD2. J was trimmed by 1 base and V by 6 bases; bases with no gene match: 11. Germline lookup yields CDR1 DFQATT and CDR2 SNEGSKA (reference sequence). The CDR3 totals 17 residues. CDR3 loop: CSAKTSGSRTRTDTQYF. CDR3 nucleotide sequence: TGCAGTGCCAAGACTAGCGGGAGCCGTACGCGCACAGATACGCAGTATTTT.

This clonotype appeared once. The V and J genes are TRBV5-4 and TRBJ2-5; D may match TRBD1 or TRBD2 (5 bases each). The CDR3 is 14 amino acids. CDR1 is SGHNT and CDR2 is YYREEE in the germline V gene (reference sequence). The V end was cut by 4 bases, the J end by 5 bases, with 15 bases between. The CDR3 loop is CASSLRGPTETQYF. CDR3 bases: TGTGCCAGCAGCCTGAGGGGACCGACGGAGACCCAGTACTTC. Full variable domain (rest looked up from reference TRBV5-4 and TRBJ2-5): ETGVTQSPTHLIKTRGQQVTLRCSSQSGHNTVSWYQQALGQGPQFIFQYYREEENGRGNFPPRFSGLQFPNYSSELNVNALELDDSALYLCASSLRGPTETQYFGPGTRLLVL.

A word on this clonotype: A read error may be the cause here, since a much bigger clone is one base away. The V call is TRBV20-1, the J call TRBJ1-3; 9 nucleotides agree with TRBD1. CDR3 length: 14 residues. The germline CDR1 and CDR2 sequences are DFQATT and SNEGSKA (reference sequence). The CDR3 bases are TGCAGTGCTAAACAGGGGGCGCTTGGAAGCACCATATATTTT. Translation gives CSAKQGALGSTIYF.

The chain joins TRBV19 to TRBJ2-7, with TRBD2 matching 11 bases. The V and J ends lost 5 bases and 4 bases, in that order; junction bases with no gene match: 4. CDR3 length equals 14 residues. The germline V gene encodes CDR1 LNHDA and CDR2 SQIVND (reference sequence). This CDR3 is CASSVTSGRYEQYF. CDR3 in DNA: TGTGCCAGTAGTGTTACTAGCGGGAGATACGAGCAGTACTTC. Using reference TRBV19 and TRBJ2-7 for the parts outside the CDR3, the full variable domain is DGGITQSPKYLFRKEGQNVTLSCEQNLNHDAMYWYRQDPGQGLRLIYYSQIVNDFQKGDIAEGYSVSREKKESFPLTVTSAQKNPTAFYLCASSVTSGRYEQYFGPGTRLTVT.

This clonotype was counted at least ten times. This chain links TRBV28 with TRBJ1-5; perhaps TRBD1 as D (6 bases). The CDR3 loop spans 12 amino acids. Germline-derived CDR1 and CDR2 are MDHEN and SYDVKM. Deletions cut 8 bases from V and 7 bases from J, with 12 bases between. CDR3 sequence reads: CASGTGIQPQHF. CDR3 nucleotide sequence: TGTGCCAGCGGTACAGGGATCCAGCCCCAGCATTTT.

This clonotype occurred many times. The V call is TRBV6-5, the J call TRBJ2-7; TRBD1 aligns across 8 bases. The V segment lost 0 bases and the J segment 3 bases; nucleotides outside the gene matches: 4. The CDR3 is made up of 15 amino acids. Germline assignment: CDR1 MNHEY and CDR2 SVGAGI. The CDR3 here is CASSYSHRGVYEQYF. The CDR3 DNA sequence: TGTGCCAGCAGTTACTCGCACAGGGGGGTCTACGAGCAGTACTTC.

This clonotype was observed a few times. The chain uses TRBV10-3 and TRBJ2-1, with a possible D match to TRBD2 (5 bases). The CDR3 is 15 amino acids. V gave up 6 bases and J gave up 0 bases, with 12 bases separating them. CDR1 and CDR2 (germline): ENHRY, SYGVKD. CDR3 sequence: CAIRSSTGSYNEQFF. CDR3 DNA: TGTGCCATCAGGTCTAGCACCGGCTCCTACAATGAGCAGTTCTTC.